The sequence of this T cell receptor beta chain was determined in a study of shared clonotypes between healthy human individuals. Broader study findings: Naive subsets generally had larger estimated richness than memory subsets.

TCRdb's copy holds only in-frame clones and misses some; the assay was immunoSEQ multiplex PCR. The table lists 2 million to 2.5 million clones, roughly 92% of them singletons. The V gene's germline CDR1 is LNHDA and CDR2 SQIVND (reference sequence). CDR3 length: 14 amino acids. The J segment lost 6 bases and the V segment lost 3 bases, leaving 6 bases of the junction unmatched. Of note for this clone: Its antigen is undetermined.

The sequenced material came from naive CD4+ T cells from PBMCs. This sample's subset: CD45RA+ positively selected. This clonotype was sampled from a man aged 18 to 30 in good health. Some clones in this sample may be carry-over from other donors' samples. This chain joins TRBV19 and TRBJ1-2; TRBD1 agrees at 8 bases. CDR3 coding DNA: TGTGCCAGTAGTATTCCCCTGGACAGGGATGGCTACACCTTC. As protein: CASSIPLDRDGYTF.